Listed below are T cell receptor beta chains from one sample, sequenced in a study of graft-versus-host responses after intestinal transplantation. Generated by immunoSEQ multiplex PCR, the TCRdb table keeps only in-frame clones and is missing some. The sample yields roughly 7,000 clones, approximately 97% seen once. Material: PBMCs, obtained 23 days after intestinal transplant. These receptors came from a human patient who received an intestinal transplant, so some T cells may come from the graft donor. Both conserved end residues are part of each CDR3. Each record gives: clone size, D gene, CDR3 length, V gene, J gene, CDR3 protein, CDR3 DNA. D genes are given only for firm matches. Size is stated for part of the rows, as once, few or many counts, or as a class when the clone is expanded.

clone size: NA
D gene: NA
CDR3 length: 11
V gene: TRBV27
J gene: TRBJ1-5
CDR3 protein: CLDSSNQPQHF
CDR3 DNA: TGTTTGGACAGTAGTAATCAGCCCCAGCATTTT

clone size: NA
D gene: NA
CDR3 length: 15
V gene: TRBV6-5
J gene: TRBJ2-3
CDR3 protein: CASTLSTGSTDTQYF
CDR3 DNA: TGTGCCAGCACCCTTTCGACAGGATCAACAGATACGCAGTATTTT

clone size: NA
D gene: TRBD1
CDR3 length: 14
V gene: TRBV14
J gene: TRBJ1-2
CDR3 protein: CASSQDTGDYGYTF
CDR3 DNA: TGTGCCAGCAGCCAGGACACAGGGGACTATGGCTACACCTTC

clone size: once
D gene: NA
CDR3 length: 13
V gene: TRBV18
J gene: TRBJ2-3
CDR3 protein: CASSPPSTDTQYF
CDR3 DNA: TGTGCCAGCTCACCTCCTAGCACAGATACGCAGTATTTT

clone size: NA
D gene: TRBD2
CDR3 length: 17
V gene: TRBV5-4
J gene: TRBJ2-1
CDR3 protein: CASSLGSGTSYHNEQFF
CDR3 DNA: TGTGCCAGCAGCCTGGGATCCGGGACTAGCTACCACAATGAGCAGTTCTTC

clone size: NA
D gene: NA
CDR3 length: 17
V gene: TRBV4-1
J gene: TRBJ2-7
CDR3 protein: CASSQDPPETFPYEQYF
CDR3 DNA: TGCGCCAGCAGCCAAGATCCCCCGGAGACTTTCCCCTACGAGCAGTACTTC

clone size: NA
D gene: NA
CDR3 length: 20
V gene: TRBV18
J gene: TRBJ2-2
CDR3 protein: CASSPRGRQRGQLNTGELFF
CDR3 DNA: TGTGCCAGCTCACCACGAGGGAGGCAAAGAGGACAGCTCAACACCGGGGAGCTGTTTTTT

clone size: NA
D gene: TRBD1
CDR3 length: 13
V gene: TRBV15
J gene: TRBJ2-1
CDR3 protein: CATSSDRVNEQFF
CDR3 DNA: TGTGCCACCAGCAGTGACAGGGTCAATGAGCAGTTCTTC

clone size: NA
D gene: NA
CDR3 length: 14
V gene: TRBV4-1
J gene: TRBJ2-7
CDR3 protein: CASSQEGGINEQYF
CDR3 DNA: TGCGCCAGCAGCCAAGAAGGCGGGATAAACGAGCAGTACTTC

clone size: once
D gene: TRBD1
CDR3 length: 15
V gene: TRBV6-9
J gene: TRBJ2-7
CDR3 protein: CASSYDRDSSYEQYF
CDR3 DNA: TGTGCCAGCAGTTACGACCGGGACAGCTCCTACGAGCAGTACTTC

clone size: NA
D gene: NA
CDR3 length: 13
V gene: TRBV11-3
J gene: TRBJ2-2
CDR3 protein: CASSPRGPGELFF
CDR3 DNA: TGTGCCAGCAGCCCTAGGGGTCCCGGGGAGCTGTTTTTT

clone size: NA
D gene: TRBD1
CDR3 length: 17
V gene: TRBV19
J gene: TRBJ2-3
CDR3 protein: CASSITGGFPITDTQYF
CDR3 DNA: TGTGCCAGTAGTATCACAGGGGGATTCCCCATCACAGATACGCAGTATTTT

clone size: NA
D gene: NA
CDR3 length: 14
V gene: TRBV27
J gene: TRBJ2-5
CDR3 protein: CASSTAGPRSNQYF
CDR3 DNA: TGTGCCAGCAGTACGGCAGGACCCCGGTCGAACCAGTACTTC

clone size: NA
D gene: TRBD1
CDR3 length: 12
V gene: TRBV29-1
J gene: TRBJ2-7
CDR3 protein: CSVWDRSYEQYF
CDR3 DNA: TGCAGCGTTTGGGACAGATCCTACGAGCAGTACTTC

clone size: NA
D gene: NA
CDR3 length: 16
V gene: TRBV5-6
J gene: TRBJ1-2
CDR3 protein: CASSLGDSIGTYGYTF
CDR3 DNA: TGTGCCAGCAGCTTGGGTGACAGCATAGGGACCTATGGCTACACCTTC

clone size: NA
D gene: NA
CDR3 length: 16
V gene: TRBV4-2
J gene: TRBJ2-5
CDR3 protein: CASSPSGLQNQETQYF
CDR3 DNA: TGTGCCAGCAGCCCAAGCGGTCTGCAGAACCAAGAGACCCAGTACTTC

clone size: NA
D gene: NA
CDR3 length: 16
V gene: TRBV28
J gene: TRBJ2-1
CDR3 protein: CASSLLGGVGVNEQFF
CDR3 DNA: TGTGCCAGCAGTTTATTGGGGGGAGTAGGGGTCAATGAGCAGTTCTTC

clone size: NA
D gene: TRBD1
CDR3 length: 17
V gene: TRBV11-3
J gene: TRBJ2-1
CDR3 protein: CASSSPMEGQGLNEQFF
CDR3 DNA: TGTGCCAGCAGCTCTCCAATGGAGGGACAGGGGCTGAATGAGCAGTTCTTC

clone size: NA
D gene: NA
CDR3 length: 13
V gene: TRBV19
J gene: TRBJ2-7
CDR3 protein: CATSHSPSYEQYF
CDR3 DNA: TGTGCCACCTCCCACAGTCCTTCCTACGAGCAGTACTTC

clone size: NA
D gene: NA
CDR3 length: 14
V gene: TRBV27
J gene: TRBJ1-5
CDR3 protein: CASSLLTGNQPQHF
CDR3 DNA: TGTGCCAGCAGTTTATTGACAGGCAATCAGCCCCAGCATTTT

clone size: NA
D gene: NA
CDR3 length: 13
V gene: TRBV30
J gene: TRBJ2-3
CDR3 protein: CAWAFNPWDTQYF
CDR3 DNA: TGTGCCTGGGCCTTCAACCCGTGGGATACGCAGTATTTT

clone size: NA
D gene: NA
CDR3 length: 15
V gene: TRBV14
J gene: TRBJ2-6
CDR3 protein: CASSLDPSGANVLTF
CDR3 DNA: TGTGCCAGCAGCCTTGACCCCTCTGGGGCCAACGTCCTGACTTTC

clone size: NA
D gene: NA
CDR3 length: 15
V gene: TRBV30
J gene: TRBJ2-2
CDR3 protein: CAWSGGWTNTGELFF
CDR3 DNA: TGTGCCTGGAGTGGGGGGTGGACGAACACCGGGGAGCTGTTTTTT

clone size: NA
D gene: TRBD1
CDR3 length: 14
V gene: TRBV18
J gene: TRBJ1-1
CDR3 protein: CASSQGQVNTEAFF
CDR3 DNA: TGTGCCAGCTCACAGGGACAGGTGAACACTGAAGCTTTCTTT

clone size: NA
D gene: NA
CDR3 length: 17
V gene: TRBV13
J gene: TRBJ1-3
CDR3 protein: CASSLPLSGSIGNTIYF
CDR3 DNA: TGTGCCAGCAGCCTCCCGTTATCAGGGTCCATTGGAAACACCATATATTTT

clone size: NA
D gene: TRBD1
CDR3 length: 12
V gene: TRBV5-1
J gene: TRBJ2-7
CDR3 protein: CASRDRENEQYF
CDR3 DNA: TGCGCCAGCAGGGACAGGGAGAACGAGCAGTACTTC

clone size: NA
D gene: NA
CDR3 length: 15
V gene: TRBV27
J gene: TRBJ2-3
CDR3 protein: CASSLGGPPTDTQYF
CDR3 DNA: TGTGCCAGCAGTTTAGGGGGCCCCCCCACAGATACGCAGTATTTT

clone size: NA
D gene: NA
CDR3 length: 13
V gene: TRBV19
J gene: TRBJ2-1
CDR3 protein: CANNQGSYNEQFF
CDR3 DNA: TGTGCCAATAACCAGGGCTCCTACAATGAGCAGTTCTTC

clone size: NA
D gene: NA
CDR3 length: 16
V gene: TRBV4-1
J gene: TRBJ1-3
CDR3 protein: CASSQDRTVSGNTIYF
CDR3 DNA: TGCGCCAGCAGCCAAGACCGGACGGTCTCTGGAAACACCATATATTTT